The source of this T cell receptor beta chain is a study of blood T cell repertoires in COVID-19. Per germline, CDR1 LNHDA and CDR2 SQIVND (reference sequence). V was trimmed by 3 bases and J by 5 bases, leaving 16 bases between them. The CDR3 is made up of 15 amino acids. The repertoire was sequenced with immunoSEQ multiplex PCR; TCRdb's copy has only in-frame clones and lacks some. The sample consists of about 70,000 clones, 70% to 90% of them appearing once. The clonotype comes from a woman of 80 years or more with active or convalescent COVID-19. The J gene is TRBJ1-2, the V gene TRBV19; tentative D call: TRBD1 (5 bases). Sequencing used peripheral blood. DNA for the CDR3: TGTGCCAGTAGTATCTCCGGGGGGACCTTTTATGGCTACACCTTC. Its protein product is CASSISGGTFYGYTF.